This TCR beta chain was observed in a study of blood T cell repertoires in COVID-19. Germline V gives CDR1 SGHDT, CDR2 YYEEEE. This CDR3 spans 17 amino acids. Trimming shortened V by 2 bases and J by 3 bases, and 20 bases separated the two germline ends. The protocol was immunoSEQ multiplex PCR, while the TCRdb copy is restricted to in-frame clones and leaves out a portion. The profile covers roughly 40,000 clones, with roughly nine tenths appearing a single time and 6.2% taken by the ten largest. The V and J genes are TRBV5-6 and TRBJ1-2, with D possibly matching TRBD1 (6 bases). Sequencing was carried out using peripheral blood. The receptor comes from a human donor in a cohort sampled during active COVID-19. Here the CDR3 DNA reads TGTGCCAGCAGCTTAGATACACTCGGACAGCTCCACTATGGCTACACCTTC. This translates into CASSLDTLGQLHYGYTF. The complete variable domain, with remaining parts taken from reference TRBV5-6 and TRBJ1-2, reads DAGVTQSPTHLIKTRGQQVTLRCSPKSGHDTVSWYQQALGQGPQFIFQYYEEEERQRGNFPDRFSGHQFPNYSSELNVNALLLGDSALYLCASSLDTLGQLHYGYTFGSGTRLTVV.